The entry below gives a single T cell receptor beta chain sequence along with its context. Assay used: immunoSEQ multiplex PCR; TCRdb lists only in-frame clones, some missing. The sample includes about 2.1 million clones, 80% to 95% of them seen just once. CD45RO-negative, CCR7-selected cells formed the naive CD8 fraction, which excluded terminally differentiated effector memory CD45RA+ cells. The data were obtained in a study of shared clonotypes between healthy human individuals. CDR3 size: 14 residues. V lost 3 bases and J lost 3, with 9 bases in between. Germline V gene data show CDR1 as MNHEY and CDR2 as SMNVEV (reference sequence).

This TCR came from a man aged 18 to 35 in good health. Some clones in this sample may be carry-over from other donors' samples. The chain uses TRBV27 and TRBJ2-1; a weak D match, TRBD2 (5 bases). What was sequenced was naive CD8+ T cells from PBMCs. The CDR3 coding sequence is TGTGCCAGCAGTTTGGTAGCGAACTACAATGAGCAGTTCTTC. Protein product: CASSLVANYNEQFF.